Listed below are T cell receptor beta chains from one sample, sequenced in a study of CD8 T cells in Susac syndrome. TCRdb fed the immunoSEQ multiplex PCR reads into MiXCR, producing one record per CDR3 protein. This sample has roughly 200,000 distinct CDR3 sequences, with approximately 95% found just once. Source material: CD8+ T cells from PBMCs. The receptors were gathered from a human donor with multiple sclerosis. The CDR3 runs from the conserved cysteine through the conserved F or W. A D gene is named only where the DNA matches it firmly.

v_call	j_call	d_call	cdr3_aa
TRBV25-1	TRBJ2-7	-	CASSEGARGYEQYF
TRBV28	TRBJ2-6	TRBD1	CASSLTGTGYPSGANVLTF
TRBV20-1	TRBJ2-3	TRBD2	CSSFISPAGLDSDTQYF
TRBV5-6	TRBJ2-2	-	CASSLGLVNTGELFF
TRBV20-1	TRBJ2-7	TRBD2	CSARDSETSGSYEQYF
TRBV29-1	TRBJ2-7	-	CSVGRHDEQYF
TRBV12-3/TRBV12-4	TRBJ1-1	-	CASSLVGIPEAFF
TRBV9	TRBJ1-5	TRBD1	CASSRTGGNQPQHF
TRBV9	TRBJ2-1	TRBD1	CASSVPGQGGNEQFF
TRBV4-1	TRBJ1-5	-	CASSQGIFSGPQHF
TRBV24-1	TRBJ2-7	-	CATSDGTGYEQYF
TRBV2	TRBJ2-1	-	CASSEVYEQFF
TRBV29-1	TRBJ2-7	TRBD2	CSVGTSGSYEQYF
TRBV15	TRBJ2-7	-	CATRSSSIVEQYF
TRBV27	TRBJ2-7	-	CASSLQSSYEQYF
TRBV29-1	TRBJ2-2	-	CSVEDSGAGLIGELFF
TRBV9	TRBJ2-6	TRBD1	CASRSGQYSGANVLTF
TRBV9	TRBJ2-3	-	CASSVRVLNTDTQYF
TRBV30	TRBJ1-2	TRBD1	CAWRGQGTIYGYTF
TRBV4-1	TRBJ1-1	TRBD1	CASSSTGGGGEAFF
TRBV20-1	TRBJ2-4	-	CSARGLRDIQYF
TRBV24-1	TRBJ2-7	-	CATREGRVLSYEQYF
TRBV5-6	TRBJ2-1	-	CASSLAGAVNEQFF
TRBV13	TRBJ2-1	-	CASSLGQGKFF
TRBV30	TRBJ2-7	-	CAWSRPTYEQYF
TRBV27	TRBJ2-5	-	CASSLTYQETQYF
TRBV9	TRBJ2-1	-	CASSPRGQGVYNEQFF
TRBV5-1	TRBJ2-7	TRBD2	CASSLGPSGSYEQYF
TRBV12-3/TRBV12-4	TRBJ2-2	TRBD1	CASSPGQGFGTGELFF
TRBV9	TRBJ1-6	-	CASSATLLPENSPLHF
TRBV6-6	TRBJ2-1	TRBD2	CASSGTRADEQFF
TRBV28	TRBJ2-3	-	CASSFYDTYRTDTQYF
TRBV30	TRBJ2-7	-	CAWMRSYRQAPYEQYF
TRBV9	TRBJ2-7	TRBD1	CASSPGGQGLREQYF
TRBV7-9	TRBJ1-1	-	CASNTNTEAFF
TRBV20-1	TRBJ2-7	-	CSARGDSYEQYF
TRBV20-1	TRBJ2-7	-	CSARSGEQYF
TRBV29-1	TRBJ2-5	-	CSAQGVPETQYF
TRBV7-8	TRBJ2-1	-	CASSPPPRGDRSYNEQFF
TRBV7-9	TRBJ1-2	-	CASSTRWHLTNYGYTF
TRBV7-8	TRBJ2-7	TRBD1	CASTGQVSSYEQYF
TRBV29-1	TRBJ2-3	-	CSVEDWGAGASTDTQYF
TRBV7-8	TRBJ2-1	TRBD1	CASSSGTGWNNEQFF
TRBV12-3/TRBV12-4	TRBJ1-1	-	CASSSTGTEAFF
TRBV7-9	TRBJ2-7	TRBD2	CASSRTTSGRAREQYF
TRBV9	TRBJ2-5	TRBD2	CASSAWEGLAGRETQYF
TRBV15	TRBJ1-2	-	CATSRDQGWSYGYTF
TRBV2	TRBJ2-7	-	CASNPTGTRIAYEQYF
TRBV4-1	TRBJ1-1	-	CASSQETFWTEAFF
TRBV2	TRBJ2-5	-	CASPPAVNQETQYF
TRBV19	TRBJ1-1	-	CASSVGAEAFF
TRBV30	TRBJ2-1	TRBD2	CAWSETSTRNEQFF
TRBV28	TRBJ2-1	-	CASRQTGLTNNEQFF
TRBV20-1	TRBJ2-7	-	CSAQYGEQYF
TRBV29-1	TRBJ2-5	-	CSVEDFVRRRKTQYF
TRBV28	TRBJ2-7	TRBD1	CASSFGTGGRYEQYF
TRBV20-1	TRBJ2-1	TRBD2	CSAGRTGLAGEQFF
TRBV7-9	TRBJ1-2	TRBD1	CASSFPDRGETNYGYTF
TRBV25-1	TRBJ1-5	-	CASSPGNQPQHF